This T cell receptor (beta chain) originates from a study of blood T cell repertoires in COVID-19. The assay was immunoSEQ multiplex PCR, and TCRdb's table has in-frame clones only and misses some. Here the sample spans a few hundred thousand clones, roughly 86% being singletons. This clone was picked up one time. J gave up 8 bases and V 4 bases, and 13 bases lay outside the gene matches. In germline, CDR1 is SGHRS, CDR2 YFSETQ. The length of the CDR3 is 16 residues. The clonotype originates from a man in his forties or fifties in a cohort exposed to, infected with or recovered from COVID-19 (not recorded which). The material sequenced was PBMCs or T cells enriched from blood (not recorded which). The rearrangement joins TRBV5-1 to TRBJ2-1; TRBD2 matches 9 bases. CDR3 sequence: CASSNTLAGPRDEQFF. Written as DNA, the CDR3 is TGCGCCAGCAGCAATACACTAGCGGGCCCGCGGGATGAGCAGTTCTTC.